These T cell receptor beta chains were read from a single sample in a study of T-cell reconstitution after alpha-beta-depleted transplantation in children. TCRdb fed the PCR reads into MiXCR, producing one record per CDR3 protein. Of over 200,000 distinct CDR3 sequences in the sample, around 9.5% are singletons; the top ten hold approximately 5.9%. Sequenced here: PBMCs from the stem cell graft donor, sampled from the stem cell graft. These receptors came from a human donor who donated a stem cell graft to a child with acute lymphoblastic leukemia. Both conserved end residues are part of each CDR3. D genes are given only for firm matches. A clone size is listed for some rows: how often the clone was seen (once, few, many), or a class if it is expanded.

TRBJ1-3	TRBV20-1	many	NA	CSASPPTLNLGNTIYF	TGCAGTGCTAGCCCCCCGACGCTCAACCTGGGAAACACCATATATTTT
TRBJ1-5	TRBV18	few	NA	CASSPGGQGGPSQPQHF	TGTGCCAGCTCACCGGGTGGGCAGGGAGGCCCCAGTCAGCCCCAGCATTTT
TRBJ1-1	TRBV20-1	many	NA	CSARRGNEGTEAFF	TGCAGTGCTAGGCGGGGGAATGAGGGCACTGAAGCTTTCTTT
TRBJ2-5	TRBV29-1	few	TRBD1	CRADREETQYF	TGCAGGGCAGACAGGGAAGAGACCCAGTACTTC
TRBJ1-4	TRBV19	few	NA	CASSMIGGEKLFF	TGTGCCAGTAGTATGATTGGAGGCGAAAAACTGTTTTTT
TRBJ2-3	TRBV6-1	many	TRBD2	CASSGLTSGASDTQYF	TGTGCCAGCAGTGGTCTGACTAGCGGGGCGTCAGATACGCAGTATTTT
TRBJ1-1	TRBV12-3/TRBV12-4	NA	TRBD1	CASSDQTGGTNTEAFF	TGTGCCAGCAGTGACCAGACAGGGGGTACGAACACTGAAGCTTTCTTT
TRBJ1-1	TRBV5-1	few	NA	CASSEQASSSTEAFF	TGCGCCAGCAGTGAGCAGGCGTCTTCATCAACTGAAGCTTTCTTT
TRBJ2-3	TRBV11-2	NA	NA	CASSSVLADTQYF	TGTGCCAGCAGTTCGGTGTTAGCAGATACGCAGTATTTT
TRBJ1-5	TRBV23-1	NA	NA	CASSQLGQKRDYSNQPQHF	TGCGCCAGCAGTCAATTGGGCCAGAAGCGGGATTATAGCAATCAGCCCCAGCATTTT
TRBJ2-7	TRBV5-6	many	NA	CASSLGPGAYEQYF	TGTGCCAGCAGCTTGGGACCGGGAGCCTACGAGCAGTACTTC
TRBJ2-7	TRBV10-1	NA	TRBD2	CASSLRAGGSYEQYF	TGCGCCAGCAGTCTTCGGGCGGGGGGATCCTACGAGCAGTACTTC
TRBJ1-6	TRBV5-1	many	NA	CASAPEEGRPLHF	TGCGCCAGCGCGCCTGAAGAGGGGAGACCCCTCCACTTT
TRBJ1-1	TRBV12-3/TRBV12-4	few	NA	CASSLAPGSLAFF	TGTGCCAGCAGTTTAGCGCCAGGGTCTCTGGCTTTCTTT
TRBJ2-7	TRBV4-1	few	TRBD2	CASSQDSSGLGEQYF	TGCGCCAGCAGCCAAGATAGTAGCGGGCTCGGCGAGCAGTACTTC
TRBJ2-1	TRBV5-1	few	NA	CASSEASPVVNEQFF	TGCGCCAGCAGCGAAGCGAGTCCGGTTGTCAATGAGCAGTTCTTC
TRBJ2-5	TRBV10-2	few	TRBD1	CASSDTGARRETQYF	TGCGCCAGCAGTGATACAGGGGCGCGGAGAGAGACCCAGTACTTC
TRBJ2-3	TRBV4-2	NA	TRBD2	CASSQGGGQSTDTQYF	TGTGCCAGCAGCCAAGGCGGGGGGCAAAGCACAGATACGCAGTATTTT
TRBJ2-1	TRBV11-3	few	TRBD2	CASSLLTGGYNEQFF	TGTGCCAGCAGCTTATTGACCGGGGGGTACAATGAGCAGTTCTTC
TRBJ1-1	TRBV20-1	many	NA	CSARARDGQQNTEAFF	TGCAGTGCTAGAGCAAGAGACGGGCAGCAGAACACTGAAGCTTTCTTT
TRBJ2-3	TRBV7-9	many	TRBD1	CASRGYSGQGGTDTQYF	TGTGCCAGCAGGGGCTACTCGGGACAGGGGGGAACAGATACGCAGTATTTT
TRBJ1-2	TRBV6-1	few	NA	CASTRGVNYGYTF	TGTGCCAGCACCCGGGGAGTTAACTATGGCTACACCTTC
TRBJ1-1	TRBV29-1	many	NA	CSVVLKGEAFF	TGCAGCGTTGTGTTAAAAGGCGAAGCTTTCTTT
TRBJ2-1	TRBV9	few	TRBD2	CASSVVGGDYNEQFF	TGTGCCAGCAGCGTAGTGGGGGGGGACTACAATGAGCAGTTCTTC
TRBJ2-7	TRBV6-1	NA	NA	CASRPGLVDEQYF	TGTGCCAGCAGACCGGGCCTCGTTGACGAGCAGTACTTC
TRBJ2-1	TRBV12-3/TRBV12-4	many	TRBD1	CASSVDRVEQFF	TGTGCCAGCAGTGTCGACAGGGTTGAGCAGTTCTTC
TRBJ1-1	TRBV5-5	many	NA	CASSYRGGTEAFF	TGTGCCAGCAGTTATAGGGGGGGAACTGAAGCTTTCTTT
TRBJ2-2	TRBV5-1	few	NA	CASSLAIPGDTGELFF	TGCGCCAGCAGCTTGGCCATTCCAGGGGACACCGGGGAGCTGTTTTTT
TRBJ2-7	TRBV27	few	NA	CASTGTETYEQYF	TGTGCCAGCACCGGGACGGAGACCTACGAGCAGTACTTC
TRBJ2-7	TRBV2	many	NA	CARGSSYEQYF	TGTGCCAGAGGTAGCTCCTACGAGCAGTACTTC
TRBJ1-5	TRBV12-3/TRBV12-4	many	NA	CASSSQGQPQHF	TGTGCCAGCAGTTCTCAGGGTCAGCCCCAGCATTTT
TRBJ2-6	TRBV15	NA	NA	CATSRDGVSGANVLTF	TGTGCCACCAGCAGAGACGGGGTCTCTGGGGCCAACGTCCTGACTTTC
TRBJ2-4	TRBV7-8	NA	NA	CASSPSRVLAKNIQYF	TGTGCCAGCAGCCCCAGCAGGGTTCTAGCCAAAAACATTCAGTACTTC
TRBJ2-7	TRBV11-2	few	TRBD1	CASSSLGTGVYEQYF	TGTGCCAGCAGCTCGCTCGGGACAGGGGTCTACGAGCAGTACTTC
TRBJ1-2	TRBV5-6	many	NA	CASSLAGGGGYTF	TGTGCCAGCAGCTTGGCCGGGGGTGGAGGCTACACCTTC
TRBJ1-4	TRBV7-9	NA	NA	CASSFLESAEKLFF	TGTGCCAGCAGCTTCCTGGAAAGTGCTGAAAAACTGTTTTTT
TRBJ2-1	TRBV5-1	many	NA	CASSHSYNEQFF	TGCGCCAGCAGCCACAGCTACAATGAGCAGTTCTTC
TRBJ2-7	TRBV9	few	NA	CASSGTTYEQYF	TGTGCCAGCAGCGGGACGACCTACGAGCAGTACTTC
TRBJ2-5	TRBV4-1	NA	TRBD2	CASSQIAGGLETQYF	TGCGCCAGCAGCCAAATTGCGGGGGGGCTAGAGACCCAGTACTTC